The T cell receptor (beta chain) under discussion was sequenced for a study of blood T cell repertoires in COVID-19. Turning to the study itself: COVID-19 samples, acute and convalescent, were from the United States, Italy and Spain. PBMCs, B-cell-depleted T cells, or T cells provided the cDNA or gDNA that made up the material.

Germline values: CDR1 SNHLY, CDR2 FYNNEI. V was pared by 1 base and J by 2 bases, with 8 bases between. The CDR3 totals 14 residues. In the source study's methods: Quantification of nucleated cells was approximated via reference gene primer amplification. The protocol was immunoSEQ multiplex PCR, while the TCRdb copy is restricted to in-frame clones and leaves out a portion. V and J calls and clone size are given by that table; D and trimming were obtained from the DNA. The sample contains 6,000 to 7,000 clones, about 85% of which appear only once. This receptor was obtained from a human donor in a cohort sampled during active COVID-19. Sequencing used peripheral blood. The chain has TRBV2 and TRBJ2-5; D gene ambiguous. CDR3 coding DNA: TGTGCCAGCAGTGAAGTCTCTAAGCAAGAGACCCAGTACTTC. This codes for CASSEVSKQETQYF.